Presented here are 28 T cell receptor beta chains from one specimen sequenced in a study of T cell repertoires in cytomegalovirus infection. Their antigens remain unidentified. TCRdb reanalysed the reads using MiXCR and keeps one entry per CDR3 protein. The table has more than 45,000 distinct CDR3 sequences, 33% seen once; the top ten hold 55% to 75%. Material for sequencing was PBMCs, sequenced either directly or after in vitro stimulation (not recorded which). The receptors were gathered from a human donor in good health (CMV status not recorded). Some clones in this sample may be carry-over from other donors' samples.

CDR3 DNA sequence: TGTGCCAGCAGTGCTCTCAGGGGGCAGGCTGGAAACACCATATATTTT. As protein: CASSALRGQAGNTIYF. This sequence joins TRBV6-1 and TRBJ1-3; 8 positions match TRBD1. J was trimmed by 2 bases and V by 4 bases; bases with no gene match: 7. The germline V gene encodes CDR1 MNHNS and CDR2 SASEGT. This CDR3 has 16 residues.

This chain links TRBV27 with TRBJ2-1; the D gene is possibly TRBD1 (5 bases). Germline lookup yields CDR1 MNHEY and CDR2 SMNVEV (reference sequence). The CDR3 extends over 15 amino acids. The germline V and J ends were trimmed by 3 bases and 2 bases, with 11 bases remaining between them. CDR3 in DNA: TGTGCCAGCAGTTTCAGGACACCAACCTACAATGAGCAGTTCTTC. This encodes CASSFRTPTYNEQFF.

By frequency in the sample, this clonotype is large. The J gene is TRBJ2-3, the V gene TRBV7-8, with D uncertain. The CDR3 is 16 amino acids. The ends were cut back, 5 bases at V and 1 base at J, with 16 bases in the middle. Germline loops: CDR1 SGHVS, CDR2 FQNEAQ. CDR3 bases: TGTGCCAGCAGCCCAGTCGGTGGGTTTGGCACAGATACGCAGTATTTT. This encodes CASSPVGGFGTDTQYF.

The CDR3, as DNA: TGCAGCGTTGAAGATCTTATGCGGCGGGAGGGTGGTAGCACAGATACGCAGTATTTT. This codes for CSVEDLMRREGGSTDTQYF. This chain joins TRBV29-1 and TRBJ2-3; the match to TRBD2 covers 9 bases. Germline CDR1 SQVTM, CDR2 ANQGSEA. Trimming took 0 bases from V and 0 from J; bases not matched to a gene: 13. The CDR3 covers 19 residues.

A few counts support this clonotype. The rearrangement joins TRBV10-3 to TRBJ1-1; tentatively, D is TRBD1 (6 bases). From germline, CDR1 is ENHRY and CDR2 SYGVKD. V lost 5 bases to trimming and J lost 0 bases, with 10 bases between them. This CDR3 region has 14 residues. CDR3 sequence reads: CAISPWGLNTEAFF. The DNA of the CDR3 is TGTGCCATCAGTCCTTGGGGGCTGAACACTGAAGCTTTCTTT.

This sequence joins TRBV18 and TRBJ1-3, with TRBD1 identical over 7 bases. This CDR3 has 15 residues. J lost 0 bases, V lost 2 bases, and 1 base had no gene match. CDR1 and CDR2 from the germline V gene are KGHSH and LQKENI. This CDR3 is CASSPGTVSGNTIYF. Here the CDR3 DNA reads TGTGCCAGCTCACCAGGGACAGTCTCTGGAAACACCATATATTTT.

This clonotype was seen a few times. The chain recombines TRBV6-1 with TRBJ2-3; no clear D gene. Trimming removed 1 base from V and 0 bases from J, with 8 bases in between. The CDR3 totals 15 residues. CDR1 MNHNS and CDR2 SASEGT come from the germline V gene. The CDR3 DNA follows: TGTGCCAGCAGTGAAGGGACGACGAGCACAGATACGCAGTATTTT. Its translation is CASSEGTTSTDTQYF.

This clonotype was seen ten or more times. The V and J genes are TRBV7-2 and TRBJ2-3, with TRBD2 matching 8 bases. Germline V lookup: CDR1 SGHTA, CDR2 FQGNSA. With V trimmed by 9 bases and J by 6 bases, 26 bases remained unmatched. The CDR3 runs 19 residues. CDR3 loop: CASIKGGRGAYSPRDTQYF. For the CDR3, the DNA is TGTGCCAGTATCAAGGGGGGGCGGGGGGCCTATTCCCCTCGCGATACGCAGTATTTT. Supplemented by reference TRBV7-2 and TRBJ2-3, the full variable domain reads GAGVSQSPSNKVTEKGKDVELRCDPISGHTALYWYRQSLGQGLEFLIYFQGNSAPDKSGLPSDRFSAERTGGSVSTLTIQRTQQEDSAVYLCASIKGGRGAYSPRDTQYFGPGTRLTVL.

This clonotype was found a few times. The gene calls are TRBV9 and TRBJ2-3; maybe TRBD2 (6 bases). The CDR3 contains 12 residues. CDR1 and CDR2 (germline): SGDLS, YYNGEE. Trimming cost V 2 bases and J 6 bases, with 7 bases left between them. The CDR3 sequence is CASSVLADTQYF. In DNA, the CDR3 is TGTGCCAGCAGCGTCCTAGCGGATACGCAGTATTTT. The full variable domain, its missing parts supplied by reference TRBV9 and TRBJ2-3, is DSGVTQTPKHLITATGQRVTLRCSPRSGDLSVYWYQQSLDQGLQFLIQYYNGEERAKGNILERFSAQQFPDLHSELNLSSLELGDSALYFCASSVLADTQYFGPGTRLTVL.

There are many counts of this clonotype. This chain joins TRBV28 and TRBJ2-3; D perhaps matches TRBD2 (6 bases). Germline CDR1 and CDR2: MDHEN and SYDVKM. Trimming pared 5 bases from V and 4 bases from J, leaving 19 bases between. The CDR3 sequence is 16 residues long. The CDR3: CASSMIGGAEADTQYF. CDR3 DNA sequence: TGTGCCAGCAGTATGATTGGCGGGGCGGAAGCAGATACGCAGTATTTT.

This clonotype has just a few counts. V gene TRBV4-1 combines with J gene TRBJ2-3, with TRBD2 identical over 9 bases. Per the germline V gene, CDR1 is MGHRA and CDR2 is YSYEKL. V lost 2 bases to trimming and J lost 3 bases; unmatched junction nucleotides: 9. This CDR3 contains 17 residues. CDR3 bases: TGCGCCAGCAGCCAATCCAGGGTAGCGGGGGTGACAGATACGCAGTATTTT. It translates to CASSQSRVAGVTDTQYF.

The chain is built from TRBV4-3 and TRBJ2-1; either TRBD1 or TRBD2 may supply D (5 bases each). Trimming pared 0 bases from V and 3 bases from J, leaving 18 bases between. There are 18 residues in the CDR3. Germline V lookup: CDR1 LGHNA, CDR2 YSLEER. DNA for the CDR3: TGCGCCAGCAGCCAAGAAACCCGTGGGGACGAAATCTACAATGAGCAGTTCTTC. This gives the protein CASSQETRGDEIYNEQFF.

This clonotype has only a few counts. The genes are TRBV9 and TRBJ2-1; 7 bases are shared with TRBD1. Trimming cost V 3 bases and J 0 bases; bases outside gene matches: 9. CDR1 is SGDLS and CDR2 is YYNGEE in the germline V gene. The CDR3 sequence is 17 residues long. CDR3 loop: CASSGNSGTDSYNEQFF. The CDR3 DNA reads as TGTGCCAGCAGCGGCAATTCCGGGACAGACTCCTACAATGAGCAGTTCTTC.

This clonotype showed up many times. The genes are TRBV2 and TRBJ2-7; D ambiguous. Trimming stripped 4 bases from V and 3 bases from J, with 4 bases between. In germline, CDR1 is SNHLY, CDR2 FYNNEI. The CDR3 length is 11 residues. This chain's CDR3 is CASSALYEQYF. The CDR3 DNA reads TGTGCCAGCAGTGCCCTCTACGAGCAGTACTTC. The variable domain in full, with the rest retrieved from reference TRBV2 and TRBJ2-7, is EPEVTQTPSHQVTQMGQEVILRCVPISNHLYFYWYRQILGQKVEFLVSFYNNEISEKSEIFDDQFSVERPDGSNFTLKIRSTKLEDSAMYFCASSALYEQYFGPGTRLTVT.

This rearrangement joins TRBV6-1 to TRBJ2-1; a possible D gene is TRBD2 (6 bases). Looked up from germline, CDR1 is MNHNS and CDR2 is SASEGT. Between the trimmed V and J ends, which lost 6 bases and 7 bases, there was a span of 16 bases. CDR3 size: 14 residues. CDR3 bases: TGTGCCAGCAGAACCGGGACTTATGGGAATGAGCAGTTCTTC. Amino acids: CASRTGTYGNEQFF.

In this sample, this clonotype turned up a few times. J is TRBJ1-4 and V is TRBV7-8, with D perhaps matching TRBD1 (5 bases). The CDR3 sequence is 15 residues long. Per the germline V gene, CDR1 is SGHVS and CDR2 is FQNEAQ. V was cut by 5 bases and J by 2 bases, with 12 bases left in between. Written as DNA, the CDR3 is TGTGCCAGCAGCGCCAGGGAATCCACTAATGAAAAACTGTTTTTT. It yields the protein CASSARESTNEKLFF. Using reference TRBV7-8 and TRBJ1-4 for the parts outside the CDR3, the full variable domain is GAGVSQSPRYKVAKRGQDVALRCDPISGHVSLFWYQQALGQGPEFLTYFQNEAQLDKSGLPSDRFFAERPEGSVSTLKIQRTQQEDSAVYLCASSARESTNEKLFFGSGTQLSVL.

This clonotype has only a few counts. CDR3 coding DNA: TGTGCCAGCAGCCAAATGGGCCCTAATCAGCCCCAGCATTTT. This translates into CASSQMGPNQPQHF. The V gene is TRBV4-2, the J gene TRBJ1-5; D gene uncertain. Germline loops: CDR1 LGHNA, CDR2 YNFKEQ. The CDR3 totals 14 residues. V lost 2 bases to trimming and J lost 4 bases, with 9 bases between them.

This sequence joins TRBV4-2 and TRBJ2-3, with no clear D. Per the germline V gene, CDR1 is LGHNA and CDR2 is YNFKEQ. The CDR3 spans 14 residues. Deletions cut 2 bases from V and 5 bases from J, with 11 bases between. CDR3 DNA sequence: TGTGCCAGCAGCCAATCTAGAATTGAAGATACGCAGTATTTT. The encoded protein is CASSQSRIEDTQYF.

The CDR3 nucleotides read TGCGCCAGCAGCCAAGAGGGAGGGGGACTTCAACAAGAGACCCAGTACTTC. This translates into CASSQEGGGLQQETQYF. The chain joins TRBV4-1 to TRBJ2-5, with D possibly TRBD2 on 7 matching bases. The CDR3 runs to 17 residues. Germline V gene data show CDR1 as MGHRA and CDR2 as YSYEKL. Between the trimmed V and J ends, which lost 0 bases and 2 bases, there was a span of 16 bases.

This clonotype came up a few times. The V gene is TRBV25-1, the J gene TRBJ2-3, with D possibly called TRBD1 or TRBD2 (5 bases each). Germline CDR1 is MGHDK and CDR2 is SYGVNS. The V and J ends lost 3 bases and 3 bases respectively, with 10 bases between them. CDR3 length: 14 amino acids. CDR3 nucleotide sequence: TGTGCCAGCAGTGATTCAGGGAGAACAGATACGCAGTATTTT. Protein sequence: CASSDSGRTDTQYF.

The V gene is TRBV4-1, the J gene TRBJ1-1; D is undetermined. Germline CDR1 MGHRA, CDR2 YSYEKL. V was cut by 1 base and J by 0 bases, with 6 bases left in between. The CDR3 contains 14 residues. CDR3 in amino acids: CASSQVSLNTEAFF. In nucleotides, the CDR3 is TGCGCCAGCAGCCAAGTATCTCTGAACACTGAAGCTTTCTTT.

V and J are TRBV5-4 and TRBJ1-1; 7 bases are a match to TRBD1. CDR1 is SGHNT, CDR2 YYREEE, per germline (reference sequence). V shed 0 bases, J shed 1 base, and the junction held 9 bases outside the gene matches. This CDR3 comprises 17 residues. In nucleotides, the CDR3 is TGTGCCAGCAGCTTGGTGAACCAGGGGGTCACGAACACTGAAGCTTTCTTT. This encodes CASSLVNQGVTNTEAFF.

This chain links TRBV14 with TRBJ2-7; 7 bases map to TRBD1. Germline CDR1 and CDR2: SGHDN and FVKESK. CDR3 length equals 14 residues. After removal of 2 bases from V and 4 bases from J, the junction contained 5 bases not matched to a gene. CDR3 residues: CASSQPGQSYEQYF. CDR3 DNA: TGTGCCAGCAGCCAACCGGGACAGAGTTACGAGCAGTACTTC.

The J gene is TRBJ1-2, the V gene TRBV5-1, with 8 bases aligning to TRBD1. The length of the CDR3 is 17 residues. Germline-derived CDR1 and CDR2 are SGHRS and YFSETQ. The V gene end was trimmed by 4 bases and the J gene end by 0 bases; junction bases not matched to a gene: 11. CDR3 DNA: TGCGCCAGCAGCCCTGGGACAGGAAAAACCGCTAACTATGGCTACACCTTC. It translates to CASSPGTGKTANYGYTF.

This clonotype was seen at least ten times. The chain couples TRBV20-1 to TRBJ2-1; TRBD2 is a possible D gene (6 bases). Per germline, CDR1 DFQATT and CDR2 SNEGSKA (reference sequence). The CDR3 is 13 residues long. The germline V and J ends were trimmed by 3 bases and 0 bases, with 6 bases remaining between them. CDR3 residues: CSASGSSYNEQFF. In DNA form, the CDR3 reads TGCAGTGCTAGCGGGAGCTCCTACAATGAGCAGTTCTTC.

V gene TRBV6-5 combines with J gene TRBJ2-7, with a weak D call TRBD1 (6 bases). The germline V gene encodes CDR1 MNHEY and CDR2 SVGAGI. The CDR3 extends over 13 amino acids. Trimming pared 10 bases from V and 6 bases from J, leaving 19 bases between. The CDR3 reads CAISRGRGLEQYF. The CDR3 DNA is TGTGCCATCTCCCGGGGCAGGGGCCTCGAGCAGTACTTC.

The genes are TRBV24-1 and TRBJ2-1, with D perhaps assigned TRBD1 or TRBD2 (5 bases each). This CDR3 spans 15 amino acids. Germline CDR1 reads KGHDR; CDR2 reads SFDVKD. The V and J ends lost 3 bases and 3 bases respectively, with 11 bases between them. The CDR3 bases are TGTGCCACCAGTGATCCCGGGACCGGCTACAATGAGCAGTTCTTC. Its translation: CATSDPGTGYNEQFF.

This chain uses TRBV6-1 with TRBJ2-1, with 8 bases identical to TRBD1. Trimming took 4 bases from V and 0 from J; bases not matched to a gene: 5. CDR3 length: 16 residues. Germline V CDR1 and CDR2: MNHNS, SASEGT. This CDR3 reads CASSAQGQVSYNEQFF. In DNA, the CDR3 is TGTGCCAGCAGTGCCCAGGGACAGGTCTCCTACAATGAGCAGTTCTTC.